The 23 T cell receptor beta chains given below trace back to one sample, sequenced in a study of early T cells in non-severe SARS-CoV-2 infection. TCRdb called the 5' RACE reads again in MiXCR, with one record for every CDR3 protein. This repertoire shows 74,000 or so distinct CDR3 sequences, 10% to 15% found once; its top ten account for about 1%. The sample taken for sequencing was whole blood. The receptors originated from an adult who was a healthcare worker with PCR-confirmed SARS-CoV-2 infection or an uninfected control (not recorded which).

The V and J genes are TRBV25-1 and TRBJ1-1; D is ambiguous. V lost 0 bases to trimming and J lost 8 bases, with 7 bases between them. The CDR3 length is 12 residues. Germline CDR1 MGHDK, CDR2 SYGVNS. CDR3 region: CASSEYGGEAFF. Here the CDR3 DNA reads TGTGCCAGCAGTGAATATGGCGGAGAAGCTTTCTTT.

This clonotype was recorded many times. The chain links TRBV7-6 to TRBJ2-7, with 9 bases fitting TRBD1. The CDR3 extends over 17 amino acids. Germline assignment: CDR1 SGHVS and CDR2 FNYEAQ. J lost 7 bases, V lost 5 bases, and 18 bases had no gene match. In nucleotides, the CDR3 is TGTGCCAGCAGCCCCCCCCCGAAGGACAGGGGTTCTTTAGAGCAGTACTTC. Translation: CASSPPPKDRGSLEQYF.

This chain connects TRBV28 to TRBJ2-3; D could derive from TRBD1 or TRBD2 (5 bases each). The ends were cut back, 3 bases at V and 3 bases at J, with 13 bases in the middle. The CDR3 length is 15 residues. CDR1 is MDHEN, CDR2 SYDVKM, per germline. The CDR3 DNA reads TGTGCCAGCAGTTTCCGCGATGGGGGAACAGATACGCAGTATTTT. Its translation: CASSFRDGGTDTQYF.

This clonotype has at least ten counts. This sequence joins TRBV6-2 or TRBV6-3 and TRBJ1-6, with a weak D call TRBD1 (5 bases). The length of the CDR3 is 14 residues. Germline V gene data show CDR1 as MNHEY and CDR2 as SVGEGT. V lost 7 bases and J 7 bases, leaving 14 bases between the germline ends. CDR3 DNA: TGTGCCAGCACCGCCAGGGAAGGCAATTCACCCCTCCACTTT. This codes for CASTAREGNSPLHF.

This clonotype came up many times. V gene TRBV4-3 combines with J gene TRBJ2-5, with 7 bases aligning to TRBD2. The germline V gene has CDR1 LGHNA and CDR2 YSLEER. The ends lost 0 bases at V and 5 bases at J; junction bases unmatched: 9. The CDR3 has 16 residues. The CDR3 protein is CASSQDRMGGLETQYF. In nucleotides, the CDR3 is TGCGCCAGCAGCCAAGATCGGATGGGAGGGCTTGAGACCCAGTACTTC.

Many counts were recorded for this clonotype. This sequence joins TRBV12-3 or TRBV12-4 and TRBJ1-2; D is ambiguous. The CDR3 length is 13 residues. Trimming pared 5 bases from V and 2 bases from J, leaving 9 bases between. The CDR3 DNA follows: TGTGCCAGCAGTCTTCGCCGAAACTATGGCTACACCTTC. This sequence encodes CASSLRRNYGYTF.

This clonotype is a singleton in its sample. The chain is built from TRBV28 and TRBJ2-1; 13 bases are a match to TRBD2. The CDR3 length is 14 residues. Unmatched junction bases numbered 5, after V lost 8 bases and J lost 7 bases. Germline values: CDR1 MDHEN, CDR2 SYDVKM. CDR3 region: CASRLLAGGNEQFF. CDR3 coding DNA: TGTGCCAGCCGCCTACTAGCGGGAGGGAATGAGCAGTTCTTC.

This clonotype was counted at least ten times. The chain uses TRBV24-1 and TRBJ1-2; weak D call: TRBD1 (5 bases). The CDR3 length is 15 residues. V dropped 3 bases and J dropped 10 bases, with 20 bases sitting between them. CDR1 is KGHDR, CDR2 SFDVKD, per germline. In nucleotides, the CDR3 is TGTGCCACCAGTGATGGTTTATCCGACAGTGAATTCTACACCTTC. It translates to CATSDGLSDSEFYTF.

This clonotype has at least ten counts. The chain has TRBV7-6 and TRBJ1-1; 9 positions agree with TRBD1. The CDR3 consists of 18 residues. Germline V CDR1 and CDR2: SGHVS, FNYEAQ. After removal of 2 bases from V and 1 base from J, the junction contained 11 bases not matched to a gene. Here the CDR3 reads CASSLTDGGTGTNTEAFF. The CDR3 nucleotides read TGTGCCAGCAGCTTAACGGACGGAGGGACAGGGACGAACACTGAAGCTTTCTTT.

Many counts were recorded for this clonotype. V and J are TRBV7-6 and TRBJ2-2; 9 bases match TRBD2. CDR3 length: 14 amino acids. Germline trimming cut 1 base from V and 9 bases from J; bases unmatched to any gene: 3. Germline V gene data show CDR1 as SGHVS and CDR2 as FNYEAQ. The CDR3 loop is CASSLGSGRRELFF. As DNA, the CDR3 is TGTGCCAGCAGCTTAGGGAGCGGGAGGCGGGAGCTGTTTTTT.

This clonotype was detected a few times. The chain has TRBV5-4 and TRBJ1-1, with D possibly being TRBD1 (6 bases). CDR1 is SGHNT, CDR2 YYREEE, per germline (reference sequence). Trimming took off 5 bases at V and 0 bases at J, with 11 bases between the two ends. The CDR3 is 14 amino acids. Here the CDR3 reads CASSRGTLNTEAFF. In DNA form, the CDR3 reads TGTGCCAGCAGTCGGGGGACACTGAACACTGAAGCTTTCTTT.

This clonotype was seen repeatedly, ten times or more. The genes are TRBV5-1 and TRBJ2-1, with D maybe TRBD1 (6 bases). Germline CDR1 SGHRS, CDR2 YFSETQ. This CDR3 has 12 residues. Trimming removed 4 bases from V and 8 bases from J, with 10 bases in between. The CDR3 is CASSHRVDEQFF. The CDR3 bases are TGCGCCAGCAGCCACAGGGTTGATGAGCAGTTCTTC.

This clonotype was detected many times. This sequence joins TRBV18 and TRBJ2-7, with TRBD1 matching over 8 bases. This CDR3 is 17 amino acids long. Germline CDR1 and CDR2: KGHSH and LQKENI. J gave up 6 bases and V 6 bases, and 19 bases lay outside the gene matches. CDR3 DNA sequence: TGTGCCAGCTCGTCTACCCAAGGGACAGGTGGAAAGGGCGAGCAGTACTTC. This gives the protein CASSSTQGTGGKGEQYF. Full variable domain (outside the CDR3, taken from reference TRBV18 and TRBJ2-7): NAGVMQNPRHLVRRRGQEARLRCSPMKGHSHVYWYRQLPEEGLKFMVYLQKENIIDESGMPKERFSAEFPKEGPSILRIQQVVRGDSAAYFCASSSTQGTGGKGEQYFGPGTRLTVT.

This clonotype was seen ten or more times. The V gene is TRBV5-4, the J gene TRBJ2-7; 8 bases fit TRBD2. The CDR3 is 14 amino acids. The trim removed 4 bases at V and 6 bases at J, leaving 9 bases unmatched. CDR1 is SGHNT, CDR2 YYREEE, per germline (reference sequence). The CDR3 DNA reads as TGTGCCAGCAGCCTGGCGGGGGGCCGTCCCGAGCAGTACTTC. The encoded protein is CASSLAGGRPEQYF.

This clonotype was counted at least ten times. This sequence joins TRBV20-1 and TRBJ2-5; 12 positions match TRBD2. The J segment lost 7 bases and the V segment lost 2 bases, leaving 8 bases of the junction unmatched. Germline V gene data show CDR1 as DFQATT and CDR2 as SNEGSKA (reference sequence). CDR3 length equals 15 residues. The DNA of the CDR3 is TGCAGTGCTAGACCCTCACTAGCGGGGGGAGGGACCCAGTACTTC. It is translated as CSARPSLAGGGTQYF.

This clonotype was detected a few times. CDR3 residues: CARGPRDTRREQYF. The CDR3 DNA is TGCGCCAGGGGCCCCCGGGACACCCGACGGGAGCAGTACTTC. The chain employs TRBV5-1 and TRBJ2-7, with D perhaps matching TRBD1 (6 bases). The CDR3 has 14 residues. The ends were cut back, 8 bases at V and 7 bases at J, with 22 bases in the middle. Germline lookup yields CDR1 SGHRS and CDR2 YFSETQ.

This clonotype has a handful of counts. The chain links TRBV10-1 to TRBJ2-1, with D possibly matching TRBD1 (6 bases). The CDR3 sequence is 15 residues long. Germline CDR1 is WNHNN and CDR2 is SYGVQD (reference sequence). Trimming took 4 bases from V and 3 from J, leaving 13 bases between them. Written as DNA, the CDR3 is TGCGCCAGCAGTGGGTTCCGGGACAACTACAATGAGCAGTTCTTC. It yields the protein CASSGFRDNYNEQFF.

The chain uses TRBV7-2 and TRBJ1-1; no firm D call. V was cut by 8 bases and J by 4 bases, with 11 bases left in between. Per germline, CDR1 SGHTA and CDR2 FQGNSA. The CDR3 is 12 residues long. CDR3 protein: CASLTSVTEAFF. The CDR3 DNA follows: TGTGCCAGCCTAACGTCTGTCACTGAAGCTTTCTTT.

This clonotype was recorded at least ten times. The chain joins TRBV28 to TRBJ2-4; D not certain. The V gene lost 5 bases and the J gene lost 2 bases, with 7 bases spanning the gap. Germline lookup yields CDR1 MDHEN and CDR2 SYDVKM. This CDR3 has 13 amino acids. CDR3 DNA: TGTGCCAGCAGTCCCCAGTCCAAAAACATTCAGTACTTC. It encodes CASSPQSKNIQYF.

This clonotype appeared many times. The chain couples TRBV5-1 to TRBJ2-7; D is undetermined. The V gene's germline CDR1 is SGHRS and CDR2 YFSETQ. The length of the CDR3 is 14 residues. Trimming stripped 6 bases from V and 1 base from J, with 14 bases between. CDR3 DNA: TGCGCCAGCATCGCCGATAATCTATCCTACGAGCAGTACTTC. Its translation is CASIADNLSYEQYF.

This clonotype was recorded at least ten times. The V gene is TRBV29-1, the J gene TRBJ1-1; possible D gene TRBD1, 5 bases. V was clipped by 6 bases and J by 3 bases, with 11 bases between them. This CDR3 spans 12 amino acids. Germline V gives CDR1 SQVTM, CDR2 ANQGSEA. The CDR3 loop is CSVGSGYTEAFF. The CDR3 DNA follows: TGCAGCGTGGGATCAGGGTACACTGAAGCTTTCTTT.

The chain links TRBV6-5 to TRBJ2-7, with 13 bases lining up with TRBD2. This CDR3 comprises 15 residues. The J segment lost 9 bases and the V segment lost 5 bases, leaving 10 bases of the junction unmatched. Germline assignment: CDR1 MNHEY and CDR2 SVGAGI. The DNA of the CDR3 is TGTGCCAGCAGTACCCTCGGACTAGCGGGAGCTTCGCAGTACTTC. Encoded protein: CASSTLGLAGASQYF.

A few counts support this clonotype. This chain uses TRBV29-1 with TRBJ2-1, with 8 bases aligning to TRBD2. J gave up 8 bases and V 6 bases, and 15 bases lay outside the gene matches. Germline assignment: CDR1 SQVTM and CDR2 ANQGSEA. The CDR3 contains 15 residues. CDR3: CSVGGPGLVIHEQFF. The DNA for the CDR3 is TGCAGCGTGGGGGGGCCGGGACTAGTTATCCATGAGCAGTTCTTC.